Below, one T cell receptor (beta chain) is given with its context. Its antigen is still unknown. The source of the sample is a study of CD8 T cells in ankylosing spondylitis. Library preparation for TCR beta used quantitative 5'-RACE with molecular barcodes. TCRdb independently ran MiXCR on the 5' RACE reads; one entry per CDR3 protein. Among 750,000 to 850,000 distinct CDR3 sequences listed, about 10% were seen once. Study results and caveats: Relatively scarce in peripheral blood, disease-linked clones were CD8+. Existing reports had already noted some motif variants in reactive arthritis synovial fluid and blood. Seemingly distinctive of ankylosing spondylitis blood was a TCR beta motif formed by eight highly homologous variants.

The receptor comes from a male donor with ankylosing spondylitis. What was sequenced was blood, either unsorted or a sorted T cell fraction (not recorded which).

Here the CDR3 DNA reads TGCAGCCCTGAGGGGCAGGAGACTGAAGCTTTCTTT. It yields the protein CSPEGQETEAFF. The chain recombines TRBV20-1 with TRBJ1-1; the D gene is possibly TRBD1 (5 bases). The CDR3 spans 12 residues. The germline CDR1 and CDR2 sequences are DFQATT and SNEGSKA (reference sequence).